This T cell receptor (beta chain) was profiled in a study of regulatory T cells in long-lasting Graves disease. This clonotype appeared many times. Time point noted: newly diagnosed GD, antithyroid drugs for less than 3 months. The TCR library used RNA extracted from PBMCs. The authors built TCR beta libraries using iRepertoire HTBI primers and Arm-PCR of CDR3 regions. TCRdb re-called the multiplex PCR reads with MiXCR, one entry per CDR3 protein. The sample records a few hundred thousand distinct CDR3 sequences, about an eighth being singletons. These sequences were also reported in another study, on T cells in Graves' hyperthyroidism and ophthalmopathy.

Specimen: peripheral blood mononuclear cells (PBMCs), collected at new diagnosis, from a patient treated with antithyroid drugs. This TCR was recovered from a woman between 18 and 29 years old with Graves disease.

CDR3 in DNA: TGCGCCAGCAGCTTGATCCTAGCGGGGGCCACAGATACGCAGTATTTT. Residues: CASSLILAGATDTQYF. This chain joins TRBV5-1 and TRBJ2-3; 10 bases are shared with TRBD2. The germline gives CDR1 SGHRS, CDR2 YFSETQ. Unmatched junction bases numbered 4, after V lost 1 base and J lost 2 bases. CDR3 length: 16 residues.